The next 25 T cell receptor beta chains were all read from a single sample in a study of cytomegalovirus exposure and HLA in healthy donors. TCRdb keeps only in-frame clones here, not all; method: immunoSEQ multiplex PCR. The sample shows about 330,000 clones, approximately 90% of them seen only once. Sequencing used PBMCs. Every receptor here comes from a woman between 18 and 30 years old in good health and CMV-seronegative.

The chain employs TRBV7-6 and TRBJ2-2; D unresolved. Trimming cost V 1 base and J 2 bases, with 8 bases left between them. The CDR3 length is 15 residues. The germline gives CDR1 SGHVS, CDR2 FNYEAQ. The CDR3: CASSLVPPNTGELFF. The DNA for the CDR3 is TGTGCCAGCAGCTTAGTTCCCCCAAACACCGGGGAGCTGTTTTTT. Variable domain in full (rest from reference TRBV7-6 and TRBJ2-2): GAGVSQSPRYKVTKRGQDVALRCDPISGHVSLYWYRQALGQGPEFLTYFNYEAQQDKSGLPNDRFSAERPEGSISTLTIQRTEQRDSAMYRCASSLVPPNTGELFFGEGSRLTVL.

The chain has TRBV2 and TRBJ2-3; D might be TRBD1 (6 bases). This CDR3 has 15 amino acids. V was cut by 2 bases and J by 3 bases, with 12 bases left in between. Germline V gene lookup returns CDR1 SNHLY and CDR2 FYNNEI. Here the CDR3 DNA reads TGTGCCAGCAGTGAATCCGGGACAAGGACAGATACGCAGTATTTT. Its protein product is CASSESGTRTDTQYF.

The chain joins TRBV2 to TRBJ1-2; D remains ambiguous. Germline CDR1 reads SNHLY; CDR2 reads FYNNEI. The CDR3 contains 13 residues. Trimming left V 9 bases short and J 8 bases short, with 19 bases between. The CDR3 region is CARTTAGLVGYTF. Written as DNA, the CDR3 is TGTGCCAGAACGACCGCCGGGTTGGTGGGCTACACCTTC.

This rearrangement joins TRBV10-3 to TRBJ2-7; TRBD2 matches at 11 bases. V trimming: 11 bases; J trimming: 2 bases; junction bases outside the gene matches: 8. Germline V gene sequence: CDR1 ENHRY, CDR2 SYGVKD. The length of the CDR3 is 14 residues. The CDR3 DNA follows: TGTGCCTCCTGCGGACTAGCGGGCACCTACGAGCAGTACTTC. This translates into CASCGLAGTYEQYF.

With regard to this clone: Other nucleotide sequences from this sample produce the same CDR3. J is TRBJ2-7 and V is TRBV29-1; D uncertain. Trimming cost V 6 bases and J 0 bases, with 6 bases left between them. Per the germline V gene, CDR1 is SQVTM and CDR2 is ANQGSEA. The CDR3 loop spans 11 amino acids. The CDR3 is CSVSSSYEQYF. For the CDR3, the DNA is TGCAGCGTCTCTAGCTCCTACGAGCAGTACTTC.

The J gene is TRBJ2-7, the V gene TRBV5-4; TRBD1 aligns across 9 bases. CDR1 SGHNT and CDR2 YYREEE come from the germline V gene (reference sequence). J lost 4 bases, V lost 1 base, and 12 bases had no gene match. The CDR3 spans 17 residues. The CDR3 sequence is CASSLFPGQGPSYEQYF. CDR3 bases: TGTGCCAGCAGCTTGTTTCCGGGACAGGGTCCATCTTACGAGCAGTACTTC. The whole variable domain, filled in from reference TRBV5-4 and TRBJ2-7, reads ETGVTQSPTHLIKTRGQQVTLRCSSQSGHNTVSWYQQALGQGPQFIFQYYREEENGRGNFPPRFSGLQFPNYSSELNVNALELDDSALYLCASSLFPGQGPSYEQYFGPGTRLTVT.

The rearrangement links TRBV11-1 to TRBJ2-2; TRBD2 matches 12 bases. Germline lookup yields CDR1 SGHAT and CDR2 FQDESV (reference sequence). This CDR3 spans 19 amino acids. V dropped 4 bases and J dropped 3; count of bases not matched to a gene: 12. CDR3 DNA: TGTGCCAGCAGCTCCGTATCAGGACTAGCGGGACTTCACACCGGGGAGCTGTTTTTT. As protein: CASSSVSGLAGLHTGELFF.

The rearrangement uses TRBV7-9 and TRBJ2-7; 8 nucleotides line up with TRBD1. This CDR3 has 14 amino acids. CDR1 is SEHNR, CDR2 FQNEAQ, per germline (reference sequence). V lost 7 bases, J lost 2 bases, and 7 bases stayed unmatched. This chain's CDR3 is CASIRGQETYEQYF. CDR3 sequence (DNA): TGTGCCAGCATCCGGGGACAGGAAACCTACGAGCAGTACTTC.

The V and J genes are TRBV25-1 and TRBJ2-7; D possibly corresponds to TRBD1 (7 bases). This CDR3 contains 14 residues. V was cut by 2 bases and J by 2 bases, with 10 bases left in between. The germline CDR1 and CDR2 sequences are MGHDK and SYGVNS. In DNA form, the CDR3 reads TGTGCCAGCAGTGAACGCGGGACAGCCTACGAGCAGTACTTC. It specifies CASSERGTAYEQYF.

J is TRBJ2-1 and V is TRBV11-2; tentatively, D is TRBD2 (5 bases). Germline V gene lookup returns CDR1 SGHAT and CDR2 FQNNGV. V was clipped by 5 bases and J by 2 bases, with 19 bases between them. This CDR3 has 17 residues. CDR3 protein: CASSPEVGNEPYNEQFF. CDR3 nucleotides: TGTGCCAGCAGCCCGGAGGTTGGGAACGAACCCTACAATGAGCAGTTCTTC.

The chain links TRBV2 to TRBJ2-3, with D perhaps TRBD1 (5 bases). Trimming stripped 7 bases from V and 1 base from J, with 15 bases between. The CDR3 spans 15 residues. Germline V CDR1 and CDR2: SNHLY, FYNNEI. The CDR3 DNA is TGTGCCAGCACCGTCCCAGGGATTGGCACAGATACGCAGTATTTT. Its protein product is CASTVPGIGTDTQYF.

This chain links TRBV30 with TRBJ2-1; 7 positions match TRBD2. The CDR3 totals 14 residues. V gave up 0 bases and J gave up 9 bases; unmatched junction bases: 8. Germline CDR1 reads GTSNPN; CDR2 reads SVGIG (reference sequence). The CDR3 loop is CAWSVKRGDLEQFF. As DNA, the CDR3 is TGTGCCTGGAGTGTCAAGCGGGGAGACCTTGAGCAGTTCTTC.

The chain carries TRBV9 and TRBJ2-7; TRBD1 matches at 11 bases. The V gene end was trimmed by 3 bases and the J gene end by 1 base; junction bases not matched to a gene: 3. Germline lookup yields CDR1 SGDLS and CDR2 YYNGEE. The CDR3 has 15 amino acids. The CDR3 bases are TGTGCCAGCAGCGCCGGGACAGGGGGATCCTACGAGCAGTACTTC. Translation: CASSAGTGGSYEQYF.

The chain couples TRBV7-6 to TRBJ2-7; D call uncertain. Germline V lookup: CDR1 SGHVS, CDR2 FNYEAQ. V shed 2 bases and J shed 2 bases, with 13 bases lying between them. This CDR3 region has 15 residues. CDR3 DNA: TGTGCCAGCAGCTTAAATGGCGGAAATGCCTACGAGCAGTACTTC. Translating it yields CASSLNGGNAYEQYF.

The J gene is TRBJ2-5, the V gene TRBV5-1; D possibly corresponds to TRBD2 (6 bases). The germline gives CDR1 SGHRS, CDR2 YFSETQ. Trimming stripped 0 bases from V and 3 bases from J, with 9 bases between. CDR3 length: 14 residues. CDR3 DNA sequence: TGCGCCAGCAGCTTGGTACCGGGGGAAGAGACCCAGTACTTC. Translating it yields CASSLVPGEETQYF.

The rearrangement links TRBV5-1 to TRBJ2-1; 10 bases agree with TRBD1. With 4 bases clipped from V and 7 bases from J, the junction kept 8 bases outside the gene matches. The CDR3 consists of 15 residues. Germline V CDR1 and CDR2: SGHRS, YFSETQ. CDR3 residues: CASSPGPGQGNEQFF. For the CDR3, the DNA is TGCGCCAGCAGCCCGGGACCGGGACAGGGGAATGAGCAGTTCTTC.

With respect to this clone: This same CDR3 is encoded by further DNA sequences in the sample. The rearrangement links TRBV5-1 to TRBJ2-3; 12 bases fit TRBD2. Germline V CDR1 and CDR2: SGHRS, YFSETQ. This CDR3 is 15 amino acids long. The trim removed 2 bases at V and 3 bases at J, leaving 1 base unmatched. Here the CDR3 DNA reads TGCGCCAGCAGCTTAGGACTAGCGGGAACAGATACGCAGTATTTT. This codes for CASSLGLAGTDTQYF.

In DNA, the CDR3 is TGTGCCACTGCCCTCGGAGCGACCTACGAGCAGTACTTC. It encodes CATALGATYEQYF. V gene TRBV19 combines with J gene TRBJ2-7; no firm D call. The CDR3 sequence is 13 residues long. CDR1 LNHDA and CDR2 SQIVND come from the germline V gene (reference sequence). With 10 bases removed from V and 2 bases from J, the gap between germline ends came to 15 bases.

The V gene is TRBV7-2, the J gene TRBJ2-7; 7 bases line up with TRBD1. V was pared by 7 bases and J by 6 bases, with 12 bases of the junction left unmatched. Germline values: CDR1 SGHTA, CDR2 FQGNSA. This CDR3 has 14 amino acids. The CDR3 here is CASTPAEGAGEQYF. The CDR3 DNA is TGTGCCAGCACCCCGGCAGAGGGGGCGGGCGAGCAGTACTTC.

V usage is TRBV4-2 and J usage is TRBJ1-5; the match to TRBD1 covers 9 bases. The CDR3 consists of 17 residues. Germline lookup yields CDR1 LGHNA and CDR2 YNFKEQ. V lost 4 bases to trimming and J lost 4 bases; unmatched junction nucleotides: 11. CDR3 bases: TGTGCCAGCAGCCTATGGACAGGGGTGATTGGTAATCAGCCCCAGCATTTT. The encoded protein is CASSLWTGVIGNQPQHF.

There are a few counts of this clone. This chain uses TRBV11-2 with TRBJ1-4, with 10 bases lining up with TRBD1. V shed 5 bases and J 5 bases; nucleotides not matched to a gene: 2. The CDR3 is 14 amino acids. Germline V gene lookup returns CDR1 SGHAT and CDR2 FQNNGV. The CDR3 loop reads CASSPGQGNEKLFF. The CDR3 DNA follows: TGTGCCAGCAGCCCGGGACAGGGGAATGAAAAACTGTTTTTT.

Of note for this clone: The sample carries other DNA sequences with the same CDR3. The genes are TRBV9 and TRBJ2-7; 7 nucleotides line up with TRBD1. The CDR3 spans 15 residues. V lost 0 bases and J lost 0; bases outside the gene matches: 3. Germline V lookup: CDR1 SGDLS, CDR2 YYNGEE. The CDR3 DNA is TGTGCCAGCAGCGTAGCCGGGACAGCCTCCTACGAGCAGTACTTC. Its translation: CASSVAGTASYEQYF.

The chain recombines TRBV18 with TRBJ2-3; TRBD1 aligns across 9 bases. This CDR3 comprises 16 residues. Trimming at V came to 4 bases and at J to 4 bases, leaving 9 bases not matched to a gene. Germline loops: CDR1 KGHSH, CDR2 LQKENI. The CDR3 DNA sequence: TGTGCCAGCTCACGCGAGGACAGGGGAGGGGCAGATACGCAGTATTTT. Amino acids: CASSREDRGGADTQYF. Drawing the rest from reference TRBV18 and TRBJ2-3, the complete variable domain is NAGVMQNPRHLVRRRGQEARLRCSPMKGHSHVYWYRQLPEEGLKFMVYLQKENIIDESGMPKERFSAEFPKEGPSILRIQQVVRGDSAAYFCASSREDRGGADTQYFGPGTRLTVL.

CDR3 in DNA: TGTGCCATCAGTGAGAGTGGGGGCGCAGGTCGGGGCTACACCTTC. Protein sequence: CAISESGGAGRGYTF. This chain links TRBV10-3 with TRBJ1-2; a weak D match, TRBD1 (6 bases). V was pared by 2 bases and J by 8 bases, with 18 bases between. The CDR3 contains 15 residues. The germline V gene has CDR1 ENHRY and CDR2 SYGVKD.

The chain is built from TRBV13 and TRBJ1-1; a weak D match, TRBD1 (5 bases). The CDR3 has 15 residues. The germline V gene encodes CDR1 PRHDT and CDR2 FYEKMQ (reference sequence). The germline V and J ends were trimmed by 5 bases and 5 bases, with 18 bases remaining between them. The CDR3, as DNA: TGTGCCAGCAGCCGCGACGGGGGGTCGTCGACTGAAGCTTTCTTT. Protein: CASSRDGGSSTEAFF.